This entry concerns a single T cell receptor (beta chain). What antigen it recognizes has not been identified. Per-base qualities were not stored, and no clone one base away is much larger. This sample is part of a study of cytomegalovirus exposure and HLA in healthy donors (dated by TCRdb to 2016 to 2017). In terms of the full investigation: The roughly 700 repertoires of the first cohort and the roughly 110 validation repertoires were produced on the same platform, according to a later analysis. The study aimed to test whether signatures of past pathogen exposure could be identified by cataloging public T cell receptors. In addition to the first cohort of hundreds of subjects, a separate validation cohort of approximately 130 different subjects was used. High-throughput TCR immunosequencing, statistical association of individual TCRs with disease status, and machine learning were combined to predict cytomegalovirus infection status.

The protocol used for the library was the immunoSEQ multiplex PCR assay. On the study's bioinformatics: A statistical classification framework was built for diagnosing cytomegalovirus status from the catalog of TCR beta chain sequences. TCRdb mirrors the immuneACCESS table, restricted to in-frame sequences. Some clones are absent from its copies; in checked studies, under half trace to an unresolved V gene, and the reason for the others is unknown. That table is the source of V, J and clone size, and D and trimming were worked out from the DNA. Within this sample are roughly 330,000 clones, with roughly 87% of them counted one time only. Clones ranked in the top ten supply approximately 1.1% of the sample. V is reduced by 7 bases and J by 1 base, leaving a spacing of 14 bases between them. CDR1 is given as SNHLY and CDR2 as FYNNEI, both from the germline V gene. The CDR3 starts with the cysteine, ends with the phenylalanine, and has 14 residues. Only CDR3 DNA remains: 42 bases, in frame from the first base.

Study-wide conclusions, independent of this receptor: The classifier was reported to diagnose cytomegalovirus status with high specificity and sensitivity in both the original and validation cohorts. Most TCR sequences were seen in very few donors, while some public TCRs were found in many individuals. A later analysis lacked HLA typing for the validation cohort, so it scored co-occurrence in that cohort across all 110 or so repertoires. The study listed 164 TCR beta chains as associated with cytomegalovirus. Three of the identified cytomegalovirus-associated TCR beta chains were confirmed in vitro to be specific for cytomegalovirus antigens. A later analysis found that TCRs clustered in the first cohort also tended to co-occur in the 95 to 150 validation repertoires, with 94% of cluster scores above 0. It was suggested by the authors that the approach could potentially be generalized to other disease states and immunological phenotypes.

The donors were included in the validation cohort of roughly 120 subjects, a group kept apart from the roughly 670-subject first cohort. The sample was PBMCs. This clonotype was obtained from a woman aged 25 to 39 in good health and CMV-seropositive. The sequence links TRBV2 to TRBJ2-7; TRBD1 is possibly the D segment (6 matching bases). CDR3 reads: CASKFEQGSYEQYF. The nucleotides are TGTGCCAGCAAGTTCGAACAGGGATCCTACGAGCAGTACTTC.